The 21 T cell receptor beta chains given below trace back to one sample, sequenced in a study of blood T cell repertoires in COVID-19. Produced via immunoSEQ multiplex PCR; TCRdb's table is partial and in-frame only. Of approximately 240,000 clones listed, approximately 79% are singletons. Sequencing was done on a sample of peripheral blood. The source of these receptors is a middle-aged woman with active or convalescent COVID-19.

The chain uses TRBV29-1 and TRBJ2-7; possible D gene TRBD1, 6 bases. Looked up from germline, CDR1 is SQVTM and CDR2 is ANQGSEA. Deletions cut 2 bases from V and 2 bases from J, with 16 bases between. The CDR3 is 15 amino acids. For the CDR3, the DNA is TGCAGCGTTGAATTATTCCGGGACACAGCCTACGAGCAGTACTTC. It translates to CSVELFRDTAYEQYF.

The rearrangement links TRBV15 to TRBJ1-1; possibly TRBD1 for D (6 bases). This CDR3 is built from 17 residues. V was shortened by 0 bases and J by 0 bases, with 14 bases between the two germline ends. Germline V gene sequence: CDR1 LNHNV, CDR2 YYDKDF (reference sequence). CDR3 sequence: CATSREAGQRMNTEAFF. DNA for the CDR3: TGTGCCACCAGCAGAGAGGCAGGACAGAGAATGAACACTGAAGCTTTCTTT.

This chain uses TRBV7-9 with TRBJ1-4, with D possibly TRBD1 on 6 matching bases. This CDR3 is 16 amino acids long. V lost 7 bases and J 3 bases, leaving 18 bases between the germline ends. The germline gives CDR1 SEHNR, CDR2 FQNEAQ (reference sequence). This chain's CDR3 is CASITSGQNSNEKLFF. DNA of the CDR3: TGTGCCAGCATCACAAGTGGACAGAACTCTAATGAAAAACTGTTTTTT.

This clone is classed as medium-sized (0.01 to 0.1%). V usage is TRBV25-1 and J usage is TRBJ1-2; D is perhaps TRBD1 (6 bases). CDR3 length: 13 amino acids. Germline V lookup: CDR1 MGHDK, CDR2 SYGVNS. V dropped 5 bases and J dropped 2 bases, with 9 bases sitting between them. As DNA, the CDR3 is TGTGCCAGCAGTCTCGGGACAAACTATGGCTACACCTTC. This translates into CASSLGTNYGYTF.

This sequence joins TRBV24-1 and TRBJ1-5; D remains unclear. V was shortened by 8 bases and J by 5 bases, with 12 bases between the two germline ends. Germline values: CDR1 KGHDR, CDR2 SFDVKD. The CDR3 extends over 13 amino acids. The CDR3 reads CATKSREDQPQHF. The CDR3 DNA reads TGTGCCACCAAATCCCGGGAGGATCAGCCCCAGCATTTT.

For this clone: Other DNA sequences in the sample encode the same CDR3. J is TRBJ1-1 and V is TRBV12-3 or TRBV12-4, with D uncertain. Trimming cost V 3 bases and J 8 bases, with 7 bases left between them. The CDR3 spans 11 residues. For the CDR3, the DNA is TGTGCCAGCAGTTTGGGCGGGGAAGCTTTCTTT. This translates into CASSLGGEAFF.

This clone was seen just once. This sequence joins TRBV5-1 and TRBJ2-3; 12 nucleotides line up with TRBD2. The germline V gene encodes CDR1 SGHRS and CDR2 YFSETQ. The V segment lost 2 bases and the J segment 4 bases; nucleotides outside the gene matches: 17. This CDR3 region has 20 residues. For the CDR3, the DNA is TGCGCCAGCAGCTTAATGGGGCGTTCTAGCGGGGGGGCCTTGGCAGATACGCAGTATTTT. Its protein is CASSLMGRSSGGALADTQYF.

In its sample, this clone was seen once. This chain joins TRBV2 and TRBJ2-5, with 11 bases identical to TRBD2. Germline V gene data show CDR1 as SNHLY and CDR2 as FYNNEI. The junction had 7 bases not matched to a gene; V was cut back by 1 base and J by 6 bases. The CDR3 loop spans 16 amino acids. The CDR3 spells CASSEGFSGGAKTQYF. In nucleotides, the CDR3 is TGTGCCAGCAGTGAAGGGTTTAGCGGGGGGGCAAAGACCCAGTACTTC.

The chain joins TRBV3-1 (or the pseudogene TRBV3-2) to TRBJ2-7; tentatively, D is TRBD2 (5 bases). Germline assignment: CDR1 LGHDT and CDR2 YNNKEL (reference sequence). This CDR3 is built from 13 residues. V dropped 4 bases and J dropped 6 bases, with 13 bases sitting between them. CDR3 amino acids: CASSPRAGGEQYF. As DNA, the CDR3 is TGTGCCAGCAGCCCTAGGGCAGGAGGCGAGCAGTACTTC.

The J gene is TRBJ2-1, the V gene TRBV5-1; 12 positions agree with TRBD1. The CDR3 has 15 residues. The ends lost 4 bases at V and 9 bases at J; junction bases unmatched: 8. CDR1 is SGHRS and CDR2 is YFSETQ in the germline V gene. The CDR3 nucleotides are TGCGCCAGCAGCCCGGGACAGGGGGCGAGAGGTGAGCAGTTCTTC. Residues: CASSPGQGARGEQFF.

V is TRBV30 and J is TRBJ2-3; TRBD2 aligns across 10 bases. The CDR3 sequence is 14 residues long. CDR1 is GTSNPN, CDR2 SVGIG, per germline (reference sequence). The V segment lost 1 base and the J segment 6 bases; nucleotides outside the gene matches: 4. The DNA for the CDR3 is TGTGCCTGGAGTGCTAGCGGGGGATGGGATACGCAGTATTTT. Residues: CAWSASGGWDTQYF.

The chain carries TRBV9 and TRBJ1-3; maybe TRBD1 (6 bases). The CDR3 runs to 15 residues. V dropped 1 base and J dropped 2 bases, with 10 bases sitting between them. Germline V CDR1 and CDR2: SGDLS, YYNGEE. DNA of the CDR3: TGTGCCAGCAGCGTACGGTGGGACACTGGAAACACCATATATTTT. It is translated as CASSVRWDTGNTIYF.

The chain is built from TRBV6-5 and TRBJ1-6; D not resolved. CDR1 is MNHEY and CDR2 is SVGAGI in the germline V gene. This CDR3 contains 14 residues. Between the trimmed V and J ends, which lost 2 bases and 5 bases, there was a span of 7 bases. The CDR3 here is CASSYGHDNSPLHF. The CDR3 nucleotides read TGTGCCAGCAGTTACGGCCACGATAATTCACCCCTCCACTTT.

The CDR3 bases are TGTGCCAGCAGTACCCGAGGGGGCGGGTATAGCAATCAGCCCCAGCATTTT. Its translation: CASSTRGGGYSNQPQHF. J is TRBJ1-5 and V is TRBV2; TRBD1 agrees at 7 bases. V shed 5 bases and J 0 bases; nucleotides not matched to a gene: 10. The CDR3 is 17 amino acids. From germline, CDR1 is SNHLY and CDR2 FYNNEI.

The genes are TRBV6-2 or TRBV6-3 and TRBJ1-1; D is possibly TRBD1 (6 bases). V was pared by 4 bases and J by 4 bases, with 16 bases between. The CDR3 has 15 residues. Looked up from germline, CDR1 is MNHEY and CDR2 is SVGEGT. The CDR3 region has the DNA TGTGCCAGCAGTTTGATACAGGGATCGGGCACTGAAGCTTTCTTT. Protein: CASSLIQGSGTEAFF.

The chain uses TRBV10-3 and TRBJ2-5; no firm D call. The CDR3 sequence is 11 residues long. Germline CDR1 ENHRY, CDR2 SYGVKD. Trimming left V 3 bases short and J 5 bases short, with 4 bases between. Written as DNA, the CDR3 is TGTGCCATCAGTGACCGGGAGACCCAGTACTTC. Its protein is CAISDRETQYF.

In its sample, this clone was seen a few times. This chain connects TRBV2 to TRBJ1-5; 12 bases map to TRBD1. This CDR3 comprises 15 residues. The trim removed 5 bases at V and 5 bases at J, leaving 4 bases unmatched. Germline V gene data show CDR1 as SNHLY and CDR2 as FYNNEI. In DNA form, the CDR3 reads TGTGCCAGCAGTCAGGGACAGGGGGCTTATCAGCCCCAGCATTTT. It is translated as CASSQGQGAYQPQHF.

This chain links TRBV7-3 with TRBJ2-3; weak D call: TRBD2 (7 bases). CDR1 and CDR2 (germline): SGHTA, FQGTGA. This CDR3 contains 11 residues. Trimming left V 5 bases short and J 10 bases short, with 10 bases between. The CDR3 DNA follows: TGTGCCAGCAGCCCCGGGGGGCCGCAGTATTTT. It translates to CASSPGGPQYF.

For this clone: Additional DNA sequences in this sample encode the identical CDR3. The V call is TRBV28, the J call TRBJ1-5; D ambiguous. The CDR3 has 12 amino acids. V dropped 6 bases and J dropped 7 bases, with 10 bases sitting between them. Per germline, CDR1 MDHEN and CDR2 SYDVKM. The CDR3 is CASRSGNQPQHF. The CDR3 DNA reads TGTGCCAGCAGAAGCGGGAACCAGCCCCAGCATTTT.

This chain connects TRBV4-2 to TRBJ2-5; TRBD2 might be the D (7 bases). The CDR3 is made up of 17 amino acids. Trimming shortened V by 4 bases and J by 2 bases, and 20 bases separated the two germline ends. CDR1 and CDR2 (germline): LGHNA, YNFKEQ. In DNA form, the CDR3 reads TGTGCCAGCAGCCGCATCGGAGGGGGGGGACCTCAAGAGACCCAGTACTTC. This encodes CASSRIGGGGPQETQYF.

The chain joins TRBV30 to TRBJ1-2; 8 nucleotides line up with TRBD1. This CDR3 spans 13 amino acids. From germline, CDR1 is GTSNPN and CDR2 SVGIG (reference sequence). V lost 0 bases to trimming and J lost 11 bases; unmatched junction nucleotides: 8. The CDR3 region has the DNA TGTGCCTGGAGTGTCCAGACAGGGGCCGTTTACACCTTC. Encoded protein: CAWSVQTGAVYTF.